This entry features one T cell receptor beta chain sequence. This clonotype was observed at least ten times. Its recognized antigen is unknown. Base qualities are missing; no much larger clone stands one base away. The sample originates from a study of T cells in Graves' hyperthyroidism and ophthalmopathy (dated by TCRdb to about 2019). Describing the broader study: Peripheral blood was collected at initial diagnosis, before any treatment. The 100 discovery patients were divided at random into training and test sets in a 7:3 ratio. To identify distinguishing TCR V-J signatures, a discovery cohort of 90 to 100 patients was used, comprising 40 to 45 with Graves' ophthalmopathy and around 60 with stable Graves' hyperthyroidism. Prospective prediction of ophthalmopathy was tested in an independent validation cohort consisting of fewer than 20 hyperthyroidism patients and around 16 patients who later progressed to ophthalmopathy. TCR Vbeta CDR3 sequencing of 135 peripheral blood samples (under 45 ophthalmopathy, about 74 hyperthyroidism and some 17 progressor patients) is reported in the paper. In addition, the study compared T-cell repertoires in thyroid tissue and in blood from about 6 Graves' hyperthyroidism patients. Once sampling was done, hyperthyroidism patients were given methimazole at a starting dose of 30 mg daily, whereas ophthalmopathy patients were given high-dose intravenous methylprednisolone.

Stable Graves' hyperthyroidism was defined as no progression to ophthalmopathy during 18 months of follow-up. Hyperthyroidism patients were newly diagnosed, had a disease duration of under 2 months, and were aged 18 to 65 years. Patients with uncontrolled infections, other autoimmune diseases, pregnancy or lactation were excluded. Diagnoses were based on clinical symptoms, serum thyroxine and TRAb, thyroid ultrasound and orbital computed tomography. Ficoll-Paque density gradient centrifugation was used to isolate PBMCs from 9.5 to 10 ml of fresh peripheral blood. Total RNA was extracted with Trizol reagent, and quality was checked on an Agilent 2100 Bioanalyzer. The research as a whole found: Sample size was not statistically predetermined, and investigators were not blinded to group allocation. In cross-validation, a model built on a 13 V-J signature told ophthalmopathy apart from stable hyperthyroidism with approximately 90% sensitivity and about 81% specificity, and in testing the same model reached 80%/75%. Most expanded thyroid clonotypes (frequency above 0.001) were also detected in blood, suggesting blood repertoires may reflect thyroid immune responses. In validation, the model predicted progression to ophthalmopathy with over 60% sensitivity and about 73% specificity, a median of roughly seven months before onset.

The TCR beta CDR3 regions were amplified from RNA transcripts. The TCR CDR3 was subjected to a first round of RT-PCR using the HTBI primer set and the Qiagen OneStep RT-PCR kit. Libraries were constructed in a second round of multiplex PCR, after which size selection and purification were performed. Paired-end sequencing of the libraries was performed with 100 bp reads on an Illumina HiSeq2000. Under the source paper's analysis protocol: SOAPnuke was used to process the raw data, throwing out any read that contained adapters or uncalled bases, had a mean Phred below 15, or lacked an exact constant-primer or identifier match. COPE v1.2.5 was used to merge the high-quality paired reads, and each unique nucleotide sequence was defined as a clonotype. MiTCR v1.1 was used to align the clonotypes against IMGT TRBV, TRBD and TRBJ reference segments. Analysis was restricted to V-J combinations with a frequency above 0.0001, which covered over 98% of repertoires. A TCS score was defined as the ratio of F50 (clonal expansion) to E x V (chaos), with BLOSUM62-based TCRdist applied between CDR3 peptides within each V-J. Welch's t-statistics and random forest reduced 500 to 650 V-J features to 10 to 15, which were used in a naive Bayes classifier (R e1071). TCRdb reprocessed the public reads (quality trimming at Q25 with fastp, clone calling with MiXCR) and kept in-frame beta chains. CDR3 protein duplicates are merged, each entry listing the most common genes and DNA. The authors' filters were not applied to this entry. Recorded for this sample are about 400,000 distinct CDR3 sequences; about 12% of them occurred a single time. The ten largest clones capture 9% to 9.5% of the sample.

The sequence came from a woman younger than 30 with Graves' hyperthyroidism. The specimen was blood.

The CDR3 amino acid sequence is: CATSREVGTGELFF. The DNA reads TGTGCCACCAGCAGAGAAGTGGGAACCGGGGAGCTGTTTTTT. The rearranged segments are TRBV15 and TRBJ2-2, with the D segment identity uncertain. CDR1 and CDR2 (LNHNV, YYDKDF) derive from the germline V gene (reference sequence). Measured from the cysteine to the phenylalanine, the CDR3 is 14 residues long. Just CDR3 DNA is preserved here, 42 bases in frame from base 1. The V end loses 0 bases and the J end loses 5 bases, and a stretch of 7 bases separates them.